Sequencing of this TCR beta chain was carried out in a study of PD-L1 blockade in urothelial cancer. Templates that were synthetic TCR analogs were spiked into each PCR. The data were produced by immunoSEQ multiplex PCR, yet TCRdb's version contains in-frame clones alone and is incomplete. The table has 55,000 to 75,000 clones, about 81% seen once. Germline-derived CDR1 and CDR2 are MNHNS and SASEGT. The V end lost 3 bases, the J end lost 2 bases, and 8 bases lay between the germline ends. The CDR3 spans 14 residues. The time point: pretreatment peripheral blood. This receptor was obtained from a man between 65 and 85 years old with urothelial cancer. The chain combines TRBV6-1 with TRBJ1-5; D perhaps matches TRBD1 (5 bases). The sample consisted of PBMCs, taken around atezolizumab (anti-PD-L1) treatment. The CDR3 reads CASSEWGRNQPQHF. CDR3 sequence (DNA): TGTGCCAGCAGTGAGTGGGGCCGCAATCAGCCCCAGCATTTT.